Included here is one T cell receptor (beta chain) sequence, with context. Its antigen is unidentified. The protocol was immunoSEQ multiplex PCR, while the TCRdb copy is restricted to in-frame clones and leaves out a portion. The table records around 80,000 clones, approximately 80% of them present only once. The data originate from a study of OX40 agonist ivuxolimab in advanced cancers. Study details: Participants, roughly 81% male, averaged around 60 years of age, ranging from roughly 20 to 80. Study-wide points: Several nonresponders also turned out to have low normalized T-cell clonal expansion.

The material sequenced was CD4+ or CD8+ T cells sorted from blood, taken in a trial of the OX40 agonist ivuxolimab. The sequence was obtained from an adult with an advanced solid tumor such as melanoma, head and neck, liver or kidney cancer.

The CDR3 region is CASSDRDSSRSYEQYF. CDR3 DNA sequence: TGTGCCAGCAGTGATAGGGACAGTTCGCGCTCCTACGAGCAGTACTTC. This chain uses TRBV9 with TRBJ2-7; 7 nucleotides match TRBD1. CDR3 length: 16 amino acids. The junction had 11 bases not matched to a gene; V was cut back by 5 bases and J by 0 bases. CDR1 is SGDLS, CDR2 YYNGEE, per germline.